The source of this TCR beta chain is a study of T cell responses to AZD1222 COVID-19 vaccine. Method: immunoSEQ multiplex PCR; TCRdb's copy keeps in-frame clones and lacks some. The table includes around 180,000 clones, about nine tenths detected once. The length of the CDR3 is 11 residues. V was shortened by 2 bases and J by 9 bases, with 8 bases between the two germline ends. Per the germline V gene, CDR1 is MNHNS and CDR2 is SASEGT. The rearrangement joins TRBV6-1 to TRBJ2-7, with D possibly matching TRBD1 (6 bases). The sequenced sample was peripheral blood, obtained on day 0 of AZD1222 vaccination. The TCR sequence derives from an adult in good health. CDR3 sequence reads: CASSEPGVQYF. CDR3 nucleotides: TGTGCCAGCAGTGAACCAGGGGTGCAGTACTTC.